These 29 T cell receptor beta chains were all obtained from the same sample, sequenced in a study of T cells in women clearing cervical HPV infection. Measured with immunoSEQ multiplex PCR; TCRdb has only the in-frame clones, and not every one. Its table records 15,000 to 20,000 clones. The material sequenced was blood buffy coat. The receptor set was obtained from a woman between 18 and 70 years old with a cervical HPV16 infection that either progressed to CIN3+ or cleared (not recorded which).

Regarding this clone: The missing CDR3 end, 3 residues past where the read stops, is filled in from the germline J gene. The rearrangement joins TRBV18 to TRBJ2-7, with D maybe TRBD2 (6 bases). The CDR3 sequence is 12 residues long. Trimming pared 6 bases from V and 5 bases from J, leaving 11 bases between. The germline CDR1 and CDR2 sequences are KGHSH and LQKENI. The CDR3 spells CASSTGGHEQYF. CDR3 DNA (partial): TGTGCCAGCTCTACCGGGGGACACGAG.

Turning to this clone: The read halts 3 residues ahead of the CDR3 end, with the missing end drawn from the germline J gene. The J gene is TRBJ2-7, the V gene TRBV28; a possible D gene is TRBD1 (6 bases). V lost 2 bases and J 5 bases, leaving 16 bases between the germline ends. The germline V gene has CDR1 MDHEN and CDR2 SYDVKM. The CDR3 spans 15 residues. Incomplete CDR3 DNA: TGTGCCAGCAGTTTACCCCTGACAGGTCATCACGAG. Translated: CASSLPLTGHHE. The entire CDR3 sequence reads CASSLPLTGHHEQYF.

Concerning this clone itself: The read finishes 3 residues shy of the CDR3 end, and the germline J gene is used to complete it. The chain links TRBV18 to TRBJ2-7; 9 bases are a match to TRBD1. CDR3 size: 13 residues. With V trimmed by 3 bases and J by 6 bases, 3 bases remained unmatched. Germline V CDR1 and CDR2: KGHSH, LQKENI. The CDR3 bases that were read are TGTGCCAGCTCACCCCAACAGGGGGCCGAG. Translating gives CASSPQQGAE. The whole CDR3 is CASSPQQGAEQYF. Based on the CDR3 plus reference TRBV18 and TRBJ2-7, the full variable domain is NAGVMQNPRHLVRRRGQEARLRCSPMKGHSHVYWYRQLPEEGLKFMVYLQKENIIDESGMPKERFSAEFPKEGPSILRIQQVVRGDSAAYFCASSPQQGAEQYFGPGTRLTVT.

In the case of this clone: The CDR3 end lies 3 residues beyond the end of the read and is filled in from the germline J gene. This chain links TRBV6-7 with TRBJ2-5; tentative D call: TRBD2 (7 bases). TRBV6-7 is designated an ORF whose function remains uncertain. The CDR3 runs 18 residues. Trimming left V 1 base short and J 7 bases short, with 25 bases between. This CDR3 reads CASSYLRRGGPPHGTQYF. The CDR3 bases that were read are TGTGCCAGCAGTTACTTAAGGAGGGGGGGTCCCCCCCACGGGACC.

Comments on this clone: Read coverage stops 3 residues before the CDR3 terminus; the germline J gene supplies the remainder. The gene calls are TRBV20-1 and TRBJ2-5; D not certain. Trimming stripped 0 bases from V and 5 bases from J, with 13 bases between. The germline V gene encodes CDR1 DFQATT and CDR2 SNEGSKA (reference sequence). CDR3 length equals 14 residues. The sequenced CDR3 bases are TGCAGTGCTAGAGAGACAACAAAGATCGAGACC. Encoded protein: CSARETTKIET. The CDR3 reads in full as CSARETTKIETQYF.

Details on this clone: From the germline J gene comes the end of the CDR3, since the read stops 3 residues before it. The chain has TRBV28 and TRBJ1-4; TRBD1 is a possible D gene (5 bases). The CDR3 totals 15 residues. The V end lost 10 bases, the J end lost 6 bases, and 21 bases lay between the germline ends. Germline CDR1 and CDR2: MDHEN and SYDVKM. The CDR3 loop is CATNFPREGDEKLFF. The part of the CDR3 DNA that was read is TGTGCCACCAATTTCCCCAGGGAAGGAGATGAAAAA.

Comments on this clone: Read sequence stops 3 residues before the CDR3 end, and the germline J gene provides the missing end. The chain is built from TRBV20-1 and TRBJ2-5; the D gene is possibly TRBD1 (5 bases). This CDR3 contains 16 residues. Looked up from germline, CDR1 is DFQATT and CDR2 is SNEGSKA (reference sequence). Trimming removed 2 bases from V and 5 bases from J, with 21 bases in between. CDR3 sequence: CSARPSRAGPGETQYF. CDR3 bases read: TGCAGTGCTAGACCCAGCAGGGCCGGGCCCGGGGAGACC.

About this clone itself: The read falls 3 residues short of the CDR3 end, and the missing part is taken from the germline J gene. This chain connects TRBV5-6 to TRBJ2-3; no definite D call. CDR1 is SGHDT, CDR2 YYEEEE, per germline. Between the trimmed V and J ends, which lost 2 bases and 1 base, there was a span of 5 bases. This CDR3 spans 13 amino acids. CDR3 DNA, as far as it was read: TGTGCCAGCAGCTTTAGTGGCACAGATACG. Translation gives CASSFSGTDT. The CDR3, in full, reads CASSFSGTDTQYF.

Notes on this clone: The CDR3 is cut off 3 residues early in the read; its end comes from the germline J gene. This sequence joins TRBV20-1 and TRBJ2-1, with a possible D match to TRBD1 (6 bases). With 8 bases removed from V and 1 base from J, the gap between germline ends came to 12 bases. The CDR3 sequence is 13 residues long. The germline CDR1 and CDR2 sequences are DFQATT and SNEGSKA (reference sequence). The CDR3 bases that were read are TGCAGTCCACGTCAGGGGTCCTACAATGAG. This gives the protein CSPRQGSYNE. The CDR3 in its entirety is CSPRQGSYNEQFF.

A remark on this clone: The sequence runs out 3 residues before the end of the CDR3; the remainder is reconstructed from the germline J gene. The chain carries TRBV28 and TRBJ2-7, with TRBD1 matching over 10 bases. CDR1 and CDR2 (germline): MDHEN, SYDVKM. Trimming removed 7 bases from V and 5 bases from J; junction bases left unmatched: 5. The CDR3 covers 13 residues. The CDR3 loop reads CASTRTGGNEQYF. CDR3 DNA (partial): TGTGCCAGCACCAGGACAGGGGGAAACGAG.

Details on this clone: The read ends 3 residues before the CDR3 terminus; that terminus is restored from the germline J gene. The rearrangement uses TRBV2 and TRBJ2-2; TRBD1 aligns across 7 bases. Trimming cost V 7 bases and J 5 bases; bases outside gene matches: 7. The CDR3 length is 14 residues. The V gene's germline CDR1 is SNHLY and CDR2 FYNNEI. CDR3 protein: CASKRLQGTGELFF. The sequenced part of the CDR3 DNA is TGTGCCAGCAAGAGATTACAGGGGACCGGGGAG. Looking up the rest from reference TRBV2 and TRBJ2-2 gives the full variable domain: EPEVTQTPSHQVTQMGQEVILRCVPISNHLYFYWYRQILGQKVEFLVSFYNNEISEKSEIFDDQFSVERPDGSNFTLKIRSTKLEDSAMYFCASKRLQGTGELFFGEGSRLTVL.

As to this clone: Coverage ceases 3 residues before the CDR3 finishes, and the germline J gene fills in the end. The genes are TRBV5-6 and TRBJ1-4; a possible D gene is TRBD1 (6 bases). CDR3 length: 14 amino acids. V shed 5 bases and J shed 5 bases, with 13 bases lying between them. Per the germline V gene, CDR1 is SGHDT and CDR2 is YYEEEE. The CDR3 is CASRTQGGNEKLFF. The sequenced CDR3 bases are TGTGCCAGCAGGACACAGGGAGGGAATGAAAAA.

Note on this clone: The read finishes 3 residues shy of the CDR3 end, and the germline J gene is used to complete it. This rearrangement joins TRBV6-2 or TRBV6-3 to TRBJ1-1; D gene ambiguous. The germline V gene has CDR1 MNHEY and CDR2 SVGEGT. The CDR3 contains 11 residues. V dropped 0 bases and J dropped 7 bases, with 3 bases sitting between them. The covered CDR3 bases are TGTGCCAGCAGTTACTCGCGTGAA. This gives the protein CASSYSRE. The entire CDR3 protein reads CASSYSREAFF.

Remarks on this clone: The read ends 3 residues early relative to the CDR3; the germline J gene fills the gap. The chain joins TRBV6-1 to TRBJ1-5; no reliable D call. Germline V gene lookup returns CDR1 MNHNS and CDR2 SASEGT. The length of the CDR3 is 14 residues. V dropped 1 base and J dropped 9 bases, with 13 bases sitting between them. CDR3 DNA, as far as it was read: TGTGCCAGCAGTGAAGGTGCCACCCGGGGGCCC. It codes for CASSEGATRGP. The whole CDR3 is CASSEGATRGPQHF.

A word on this clone: Coverage ceases 3 residues before the CDR3 finishes, and the germline J gene fills in the end. The chain uses TRBV19 and TRBJ2-7; 7 nucleotides align to TRBD2. The CDR3 contains 14 residues. The germline gives CDR1 LNHDA, CDR2 SQIVND (reference sequence). Unmatched junction bases numbered 7, after V lost 5 bases and J lost 3 bases. CDR3 in amino acids: CASSFSGSLYEQYF. CDR3 DNA (partial): TGTGCCAGTAGTTTTAGCGGGTCCCTCTACGAG.

With regard to this clone: The read ends 3 residues before the CDR3 terminus; that terminus is restored from the germline J gene. The chain employs TRBV5-6 and TRBJ1-2, with TRBD1 matching over 10 bases. The V gene's germline CDR1 is SGHDT and CDR2 YYEEEE. This CDR3 has 14 amino acids. The CDR3 loop reads CASSLGQGAGGYTF. CDR3 DNA (partial): TGTGCCAGCAGCTTGGGACAGGGGGCAGGGGGC.

Comments on this clone: The missing CDR3 end, 3 residues past where the read stops, is filled in from the germline J gene. The V and J genes are TRBV2 and TRBJ1-2, with 12 bases identical to TRBD1. The CDR3 has 16 amino acids. Germline V gene sequence: CDR1 SNHLY, CDR2 FYNNEI. The V gene end was trimmed by 7 bases and the J gene end by 4 bases; junction bases not matched to a gene: 10. CDR3 DNA (partial): TGTGCCAGCACCGGGACAGGGGGCGTAACTAGCTATGGC. Residues: CASTGTGGVTSYG. The full CDR3 reads CASTGTGGVTSYGYTF.

For this clone: The read terminates 3 residues before the CDR3 end, so the remaining end is supplied by the germline J gene. The chain combines TRBV30 with TRBJ2-3; TRBD2 matches at 10 bases. CDR1 and CDR2 from the germline V gene are GTSNPN and SVGIG (reference sequence). The CDR3 covers 16 residues. CDR3 DNA, as far as it was read: TGTGCCTGGAAGGGGGACCCGGGACTAGCGAGGGGGACG. It translates to CAWKGDPGLARGT. The whole CDR3 protein is CAWKGDPGLARGTQYF.

Turning to this clone: The read is 3 residues too short to cover the CDR3 end, so that end is filled in from the germline J gene. The rearrangement joins TRBV7-9 to TRBJ2-4; TRBD1 is a possible D gene (5 bases). CDR3 size: 13 residues. Germline CDR1 SEHNR, CDR2 FQNEAQ (reference sequence). The sequenced part of the CDR3 DNA is TGTGCCAGCAGCCAAGGACACCTCTATGGT. Protein sequence: CASSQGHLYG. The entire CDR3 protein is CASSQGHLYGQYF.

With regard to this clone: Sequencing ends 3 residues short of the CDR3 end; the germline J gene provides the rest. This chain uses TRBV28 with TRBJ1-6, with 7 bases fitting TRBD1. The trim removed 6 bases at V and 5 bases at J, leaving 4 bases unmatched. This CDR3 has 14 amino acids. Germline CDR1 is MDHEN and CDR2 is SYDVKM. The covered CDR3 bases are TGTGCCAGCAGCCCGGGACAGAATAATTCACCC. Translation: CASSPGQNNSP. The CDR3, in full, reads CASSPGQNNSPLHF.

As regards this clone: The read ends 3 residues shy of where the CDR3 ends; the end is completed using the germline J gene. The chain employs TRBV7-3 and TRBJ2-3; 10 bases agree with TRBD2. The CDR3 contains 16 residues. With 6 bases clipped from V and 2 bases from J, the junction kept 8 bases outside the gene matches. Germline loops: CDR1 SGHTA, CDR2 FQGTGA. CDR3 bases read: TGTGCCAGCAGTTCCGATAGCGGGAGGACCACAGATACG. This sequence encodes CASSSDSGRTTDT. Given in full, the CDR3 is CASSSDSGRTTDTQYF.

Points on this clone: The DNA ends 3 residues before the CDR3 does, and the rest of the CDR3 is filled in from the germline J gene. The chain uses TRBV5-5 and TRBJ2-7; TRBD2 matches 8 bases. V was clipped by 4 bases and J by 3 bases; unmatched bases: 6. Germline CDR1 SGHKS, CDR2 YYEKEE (reference sequence). This CDR3 region has 14 residues. CDR3 DNA, as far as it was read: TGTGCCAGCAGCCCAAGACTAGCGATCTACGAG. It translates to CASSPRLAIYE. The full CDR3 sequence reads CASSPRLAIYEQYF. Together with reference TRBV5-5 and TRBJ2-7, the CDR3 gives the full variable domain: DAGVTQSPTHLIKTRGQQVTLRCSPISGHKSVSWYQQVLGQGPQFIFQYYEKEERGRGNFPDRFSARQFPNYSSELNVNALLLGDSALYLCASSPRLAIYEQYFGPGTRLTVT.

Turning to this clone: The CDR3 end is not reached by the read, which stops 3 residues before it; the germline J gene fills it in. The chain combines TRBV4-1 with TRBJ1-1; D gene unclear. CDR3 size: 13 residues. Per the germline V gene, CDR1 is MGHRA and CDR2 is YSYEKL. The part of the CDR3 DNA that was read is TGCGCCAGCAGCCAAGATGGCAGGTCGGAA. It codes for CASSQDGRSE. The CDR3 as a whole reads CASSQDGRSEAFF.

In the case of this clone: The DNA ends 3 residues before the CDR3 does, and the rest of the CDR3 is filled in from the germline J gene. The chain carries TRBV7-8 and TRBJ2-7; TRBD2 matches 8 bases. Trimming removed 5 bases from V and 4 bases from J; junction bases left unmatched: 7. This CDR3 has 14 amino acids. CDR1 is SGHVS, CDR2 FQNEAQ, per germline. The CDR3 bases that were read are TGTGCCAGCAGCACCAGACTAGCGTCTTACGAG. Translating gives CASSTRLASYE. The entire CDR3 sequence reads CASSTRLASYEQYF. The full variable domain, completed using reference TRBV7-8 and TRBJ2-7, is GAGVSQSPRYKVAKRGQDVALRCDPISGHVSLFWYQQALGQGPEFLTYFQNEAQLDKSGLPSDRFFAERPEGSVSTLKIQRTQQEDSAVYLCASSTRLASYEQYFGPGTRLTVT.

Worth noting for this clone: The observed sequence ends 3 residues before the CDR3 terminus, with the missing tail filled in from the germline J gene. V and J are TRBV7-2 and TRBJ2-2, with D possibly TRBD2 on 7 matching bases. The CDR3 is made up of 14 amino acids. In germline, CDR1 is SGHTA, CDR2 FQGNSA. V was clipped by 5 bases and J by 4 bases, with 11 bases between them. This CDR3 is CASSGGASTGELFF. Incomplete CDR3 DNA: TGTGCCAGCAGCGGGGGGGCGTCCACCGGGGAG.

On this clone: The read ends 3 residues before the CDR3 terminus; that terminus is restored from the germline J gene. The chain has TRBV20-1 and TRBJ2-1; D possibly corresponds to TRBD1 (6 bases). V lost 5 bases, J lost 2 bases, and 22 bases lay in between. This CDR3 is 17 amino acids long. CDR1 and CDR2 from the germline V gene are DFQATT and SNEGSKA (reference sequence). CDR3 DNA, as far as it was read: TGCAGTGCTCGCAAGACCTACACAGGGAAGCCCTACAATGAG. It is translated as CSARKTYTGKPYNE. The complete CDR3 reads CSARKTYTGKPYNEQFF.

As regards this clone: The read terminates 3 residues ahead of where the CDR3 ends, so the germline J gene completes it. The genes are TRBV20-1 and TRBJ1-1; tentatively, D is TRBD1 (6 bases). Trimming stripped 0 bases from V and 1 base from J, with 15 bases between. Germline CDR1 reads DFQATT; CDR2 reads SNEGSKA (reference sequence). The CDR3 is 16 amino acids. CDR3 loop: CSARETGWKRNTEAFF. Incomplete CDR3 DNA: TGCAGTGCTAGAGAAACAGGGTGGAAGAGGAACACTGAA.

With respect to this clone: The CDR3 extends 3 residues past the end of the read, so its final part is completed from the germline J gene. This chain joins TRBV20-1 and TRBJ1-5, with 8 nucleotides matching TRBD1. Per the germline V gene, CDR1 is DFQATT and CDR2 is SNEGSKA (reference sequence). With 5 bases clipped from V and 7 bases from J, the junction kept 10 bases outside the gene matches. This CDR3 spans 14 amino acids. The sequenced part of the CDR3 DNA is TGCAGTGCTCTGAGGCAGGGGGCTAAGCAGCCC. Amino acids: CSALRQGAKQP. Given in full, the CDR3 is CSALRQGAKQPQHF.

CDR3 bases read: TGCGCCAGCAGCCAGCCCGACAGGGCCACTGAA. Its protein is CASSQPDRATE. The full-length CDR3 reads as CASSQPDRATEAFF. The genes are TRBV5-1 and TRBJ1-1, with TRBD1 matching over 7 bases. The read ends 3 residues early relative to the CDR3; the germline J gene fills the gap. Germline lookup yields CDR1 SGHRS and CDR2 YFSETQ. J lost 4 bases, V lost 4 bases, and 7 bases had no gene match. The CDR3 has 14 amino acids.